Each of the 8 T cell receptor beta chains below was sequenced from the same sample in a study of blood T cell repertoires in COVID-19. Here immunoSEQ multiplex PCR was the method, and the copy in TCRdb shows in-frame clones only, minus some. This sample has roughly 70,000 clones, with approximately 90% found just once. The specimen was peripheral blood. These receptors were taken from a man aged 70-80 years with active COVID-19.

The V and J genes are TRBV7-2 and TRBJ2-1, with 9 bases identical to TRBD2. There are 18 residues in the CDR3. CDR1 is SGHTA, CDR2 FQGNSA, per germline. After removal of 5 bases from V and 0 bases from J, the junction contained 11 bases not matched to a gene. The CDR3 DNA is TGTGCCAGCAGCCGGAGGCTAGCGGGACGGTCCTCCTACAATGAGCAGTTCTTC. As protein: CASSRRLAGRSSYNEQFF.

This rearrangement joins TRBV24-1 to TRBJ2-3, with D possibly matching TRBD1 (5 bases). Trimming left V 3 bases short and J 6 bases short, with 21 bases between. This CDR3 is 17 amino acids long. Germline loops: CDR1 KGHDR, CDR2 SFDVKD. The CDR3 is CATSDPGPGRVGDTQYF. The CDR3, as DNA: TGTGCCACCAGTGATCCCGGACCCGGCAGGGTAGGGGATACGCAGTATTTT.

This clone was seen a single time. The gene calls are TRBV11-3 and TRBJ2-7; TRBD2 agrees at 14 bases. The CDR3 covers 15 residues. CDR1 is SGHNT and CDR2 is YENEEA in the germline V gene. V shed 5 bases, J shed 6 bases, and the junction held 6 bases outside the gene matches. Here the CDR3 reads CASSNPGTSGSEQYF. The CDR3 DNA follows: TGTGCCAGCAGCAACCCGGGGACTAGCGGGAGCGAGCAGTACTTC. Combining the CDR3 with reference TRBV11-3 and TRBJ2-7 gives the whole variable domain EAGVVQSPRYKIIEKKQPVAFWCNPISGHNTLYWYLQNLGQGPELLIRYENEEAVDDSQLPKDRFSAERLKGVDSTLKIQPAELGDSAVYLCASSNPGTSGSEQYFGPGTRLTVT.

CDR3 amino acids: CASSWGPGQPGELFF. The CDR3 bases are TGCGCCAGCAGCTGGGGACCGGGACAGCCCGGGGAGCTGTTTTTT. This chain joins TRBV5-1 and TRBJ2-2; TRBD1 aligns across 7 bases. Germline V gene sequence: CDR1 SGHRS, CDR2 YFSETQ. V shed 3 bases and J 6 bases; nucleotides not matched to a gene: 8. The CDR3 consists of 15 residues.

The gene calls are TRBV5-5 and TRBJ2-1, with 12 bases lining up with TRBD2. Germline V gene lookup returns CDR1 SGHKS and CDR2 YYEKEE (reference sequence). Trimming at V came to 0 bases and at J to 9 bases, leaving 7 bases not matched to a gene. This CDR3 comprises 16 residues. CDR3 in amino acids: CASSLVPLAGGGEQFF. CDR3 in DNA: TGTGCCAGCAGCTTGGTACCCCTAGCGGGAGGGGGTGAGCAGTTCTTC.

This clone was observed a single time. The rearrangement uses TRBV5-4 and TRBJ1-1, with TRBD1 identical over 7 bases. The CDR3 is 15 residues long. Losses at the gene ends were 4 bases for V and 4 bases for J; bases not matched to a gene: 10. Looked up from germline, CDR1 is SGHNT and CDR2 is YYREEE (reference sequence). In DNA, the CDR3 is TGTGCCAGCAGCCGTCCCGGGACAGTAGGCACTGAAGCTTTCTTT. Encoded protein: CASSRPGTVGTEAFF.

V is TRBV5-6 and J is TRBJ2-7; 15 nucleotides align to TRBD2. This CDR3 is 15 amino acids long. Germline V gives CDR1 SGHDT, CDR2 YYEEEE. V was clipped by 4 bases and J by 5 bases; unmatched bases: 4. The CDR3 protein is CASSPGLAGGHEQYF. As DNA, the CDR3 is TGTGCCAGCAGCCCGGGACTAGCGGGGGGCCACGAGCAGTACTTC.

This chain links TRBV2 with TRBJ2-1, with 8 bases aligning to TRBD2. J gave up 9 bases and V 2 bases, and 9 bases lay outside the gene matches. CDR3 length equals 15 residues. Germline lookup yields CDR1 SNHLY and CDR2 FYNNEI. CDR3 loop: CASSERGTREGEQFF. The DNA of the CDR3 is TGTGCCAGCAGTGAAAGGGGGACTAGGGAGGGTGAGCAGTTCTTC.